The next 22 T cell receptor beta chains were all read from a single sample in a study of blood T cell repertoires in COVID-19. The assay was immunoSEQ multiplex PCR, and TCRdb's table has in-frame clones only and misses some. Found here are about 150,000 clones, around 90% of them singletons; the top ten hold around 4.6%. Material for sequencing was peripheral blood. The receptors shown here come from a woman aged 55-70 years with active or convalescent COVID-19.

This chain connects TRBV2 to TRBJ1-2, with D unclear. This CDR3 spans 14 amino acids. Germline loops: CDR1 SNHLY, CDR2 FYNNEI. Trimming removed 0 bases at V and 5 bases at J, with 10 bases between. The CDR3 coding sequence is TGTGCCAGCAGTGAAGCTTGGGCAAGTTATGGCTACACCTTC. Amino acid sequence: CASSEAWASYGYTF.

V and J are TRBV4-3 and TRBJ1-6; unclear D gene. The V gene's germline CDR1 is LGHNA and CDR2 YSLEER. This CDR3 is built from 15 residues. V was trimmed by 5 bases and J by 1 base, leaving 9 bases between them. CDR3 amino acids: CASSGGISYNSPLHF. CDR3 bases: TGCGCCAGCAGCGGAGGGATATCCTATAATTCACCCCTCCACTTT.

The V and J genes are TRBV4-3 and TRBJ1-5, with D tentatively TRBD1 (6 bases). CDR3 length equals 16 residues. Germline CDR1 reads LGHNA; CDR2 reads YSLEER. The V gene lost 4 bases and the J gene lost 4 bases, with 17 bases spanning the gap. CDR3 region: CASSLEAGTLNQPQHF. As DNA, the CDR3 is TGCGCCAGCAGCCTGGAGGCCGGGACACTTAATCAGCCCCAGCATTTT.

Here the CDR3 reads CASSIYLLTGGANTEAFF. CDR3 DNA sequence: TGTGCCAGCAGCATATACCTATTGACAGGGGGTGCGAACACTGAAGCTTTCTTT. This rearrangement joins TRBV7-2 to TRBJ1-1, with 9 bases aligning to TRBD1. The germline V gene encodes CDR1 SGHTA and CDR2 FQGNSA. The CDR3 sequence is 18 residues long. V was clipped by 5 bases and J by 1 base; unmatched bases: 14.

The CDR3: CASSLYLGVGQGNTIYF. CDR3 sequence (DNA): TGTGCCAGCAGTTTATACCTCGGAGTAGGACAGGGAAACACCATATATTTT. The chain combines TRBV28 with TRBJ1-3; a possible D gene is TRBD1 (6 bases). Germline V gene data show CDR1 as MDHEN and CDR2 as SYDVKM. The V end was cut by 1 base, the J end by 4 bases, with 17 bases between. CDR3 length: 17 amino acids.

A remark on this clone: Compared with germline, one end of the junction differs, possibly owing to a read error. The V call is TRBV7-7, the J call TRBJ2-3; the match to TRBD2 covers 7 bases. The CDR3 covers 16 residues. Looked up from germline, CDR1 is SSHAT and CDR2 is FNYEAQ (reference sequence). Here the CDR3 reads CASSPLGGGGLDTQYF. CDR3 nucleotide sequence: TGTGCTAGCAGCCCCCTAGGTGGCGGGGGTCTAGATACGCAGTATTTT.

The rearrangement uses TRBV7-2 and TRBJ1-2; possibly TRBD1 for D (6 bases). Germline CDR1 is SGHTA and CDR2 is FQGNSA. This CDR3 region has 15 residues. The V gene lost 1 base and the J gene lost 4 bases, with 13 bases spanning the gap. Here the CDR3 DNA reads TGTGCCAGCAGCTTAGGGCAGGGGATACCCTATGGCTACACCTTC. Translating gives CASSLGQGIPYGYTF.

The chain has TRBV9 and TRBJ1-4, with 10 nucleotides matching TRBD1. This CDR3 comprises 18 residues. Germline CDR1 and CDR2: SGDLS and YYNGEE. J lost 7 bases, V lost 0 bases, and 12 bases had no gene match. The CDR3 here is CASSVGPGQGFLGEKLFF. The CDR3 coding sequence is TGTGCCAGCAGCGTAGGTCCGGGACAGGGGTTCCTGGGTGAAAAACTGTTTTTT.

The CDR3 region is CASSPQGAGGNTIYF. CDR3 in DNA: TGTGCCAGCAGCCCACAGGGGGCAGGAGGAAACACCATATATTTT. The chain links TRBV5-4 to TRBJ1-3, with TRBD1 identical over 9 bases. Losses at the gene ends were 4 bases for V and 4 bases for J; bases not matched to a gene: 6. The CDR3 loop spans 15 amino acids. Germline V lookup: CDR1 SGHNT, CDR2 YYREEE (reference sequence). Complete variable domain (other parts from reference TRBV5-4 and TRBJ1-3): ETGVTQSPTHLIKTRGQQVTLRCSSQSGHNTVSWYQQALGQGPQFIFQYYREEENGRGNFPPRFSGLQFPNYSSELNVNALELDDSALYLCASSPQGAGGNTIYFGEGSWLTVV.

The rearrangement links TRBV2 to TRBJ2-7, with 7 bases identical to TRBD1. V shed 1 base, J shed 2 bases, and the junction held 2 bases outside the gene matches. The CDR3 spans 14 residues. Germline loops: CDR1 SNHLY, CDR2 FYNNEI. The CDR3 here is CASSEEQGAYEQYF. The CDR3 nucleotides are TGTGCCAGCAGTGAAGAGCAGGGGGCCTACGAGCAGTACTTC.

The rearrangement uses TRBV11-2 and TRBJ2-1; 9 nucleotides agree with TRBD1. After removal of 3 bases from V and 7 bases from J, the junction contained 10 bases not matched to a gene. Germline CDR1 reads SGHAT; CDR2 reads FQNNGV. The CDR3 spans 16 residues. The CDR3 is CASSFGHSGTGNEQFF. The CDR3 nucleotides read TGTGCCAGCAGCTTTGGACACTCCGGGACAGGGAATGAGCAGTTCTTC.

The chain uses TRBV3-1 (or the pseudogene TRBV3-2) and TRBJ2-2; 9 bases are shared with TRBD1. V was clipped by 1 base and J by 6 bases; unmatched bases: 6. The CDR3 runs 16 residues. Germline CDR1 is LGHDT and CDR2 is YNNKEL (reference sequence). CDR3 sequence: CASSQVGTGFSGELFF. In DNA form, the CDR3 reads TGTGCCAGCAGCCAAGTTGGGACAGGGTTTTCCGGGGAGCTGTTTTTT.

V is TRBV5-8 and J is TRBJ2-4; D remains ambiguous. The CDR3 runs 12 residues. With 0 bases removed from V and 8 bases from J, the gap between germline ends came to 6 bases. The germline V gene has CDR1 SGHTS and CDR2 YDEGEE. The CDR3 bases are TGTGCCAGCAGCTTGGATCGCGACATTCAGTACTTC. Translated, it gives CASSLDRDIQYF.

This chain joins TRBV7-9 and TRBJ1-1; D is unclear. Germline V lookup: CDR1 SEHNR, CDR2 FQNEAQ (reference sequence). The CDR3 runs to 12 residues. V was shortened by 0 bases and J by 8 bases, with 7 bases between the two germline ends. This CDR3 reads CASSLAPREAFF. DNA of the CDR3: TGTGCCAGCAGCTTAGCCCCTCGGGAAGCTTTCTTT.

This sequence joins TRBV4-1 and TRBJ2-1, with no clear D. The germline V gene encodes CDR1 MGHRA and CDR2 YSYEKL. The CDR3 is made up of 13 amino acids. With 2 bases removed from V and 9 bases from J, the gap between germline ends came to 11 bases. For the CDR3, the DNA is TGCGCCAGCAGCCAACCGCTAGATCTTGAGCAGTTCTTC. It codes for CASSQPLDLEQFF.

This sequence joins TRBV4-3 and TRBJ1-2, with D unclear. The germline V and J ends were trimmed by 4 bases and 6 bases, with 15 bases remaining between them. The germline CDR1 and CDR2 sequences are LGHNA and YSLEER. There are 14 residues in the CDR3. The CDR3 DNA is TGCGCCAGCAGCCCTTTGGTAGAGGCTAATGGCTACACCTTC. This translates into CASSPLVEANGYTF.

V is TRBV4-2 and J is TRBJ1-6; TRBD1 might be the D (5 bases). Germline loops: CDR1 LGHNA, CDR2 YNFKEQ. The CDR3 covers 19 residues. V was pared by 0 bases and J by 0 bases, with 15 bases between. DNA of the CDR3: TGTGCCAGCAGCCAAGATATAAGGGGAGGGGTCTCCTATAATTCACCCCTCCACTTT. It encodes CASSQDIRGGVSYNSPLHF.

The chain couples TRBV5-1 to TRBJ2-3, with D perhaps TRBD1 (6 bases). Trimming left V 4 bases short and J 1 base short, with 16 bases between. CDR3 length equals 16 residues. The germline gives CDR1 SGHRS, CDR2 YFSETQ. The CDR3 loop reads CASSQQLDSGTDTQYF. DNA of the CDR3: TGCGCCAGCAGCCAACAACTGGACAGTGGCACAGATACGCAGTATTTT.

The chain is built from TRBV10-3 and TRBJ1-1; maybe TRBD1 (6 bases). Trimming shortened V by 6 bases and J by 1 base, and 6 bases separated the two germline ends. Looked up from germline, CDR1 is ENHRY and CDR2 is SYGVKD. The CDR3 runs 12 residues. CDR3 DNA: TGTGCCATCAGGGACAGGAACACTGAAGCTTTCTTT. It is translated as CAIRDRNTEAFF.

In its sample, this clone was seen once. V and J are TRBV9 and TRBJ2-3; D is possibly TRBD2 (5 bases). The germline V and J ends were trimmed by 1 base and 2 bases, with 11 bases remaining between them. CDR3 length: 15 amino acids. Germline V gene lookup returns CDR1 SGDLS and CDR2 YYNGEE. The CDR3 nucleotides read TGTGCCAGCAGCGTATGGGGAGAAAACACAGATACGCAGTATTTT. As protein: CASSVWGENTDTQYF. Based on the CDR3 plus reference TRBV9 and TRBJ2-3, the full variable domain is DSGVTQTPKHLITATGQRVTLRCSPRSGDLSVYWYQQSLDQGLQFLIQYYNGEERAKGNILERFSAQQFPDLHSELNLSSLELGDSALYFCASSVWGENTDTQYFGPGTRLTVL.

The V call is TRBV7-8, the J call TRBJ1-5; TRBD1 might be the D (6 bases). The CDR3 extends over 15 amino acids. Looked up from germline, CDR1 is SGHVS and CDR2 is FQNEAQ. V shed 9 bases and J shed 4 bases, with 19 bases lying between them. DNA of the CDR3: TGTGCCAGTAGTAAGGGGGAATCGGTAAATCAGCCCCAGCATTTT. As protein: CASSKGESVNQPQHF.

The chain couples TRBV19 to TRBJ2-1; a possible D gene is TRBD2 (5 bases). There are 15 residues in the CDR3. The V and J ends lost 3 bases and 1 base respectively, with 10 bases between them. The germline V gene encodes CDR1 LNHDA and CDR2 SQIVND (reference sequence). CDR3 in DNA: TGTGCCAGTAGTATCGGGGTCGGATCCTACAATGAGCAGTTCTTC. It is translated as CASSIGVGSYNEQFF.